A single sample gave rise to the 17 T cell receptor beta chains below, sequenced in a study of T-cell reconstitution after alpha-beta-depleted transplantation in children. Unique molecular identifiers were incorporated when the TCRbeta library was constructed. One entry per CDR3 protein results from TCRdb running MiXCR on the PCR reads. Among a few hundred thousand distinct CDR3 sequences listed, around a tenth were seen once. Sequences were derived from PBMCs from the stem cell graft donor, sampled from the stem cell graft. The receptors here all came from a human donor who donated a stem cell graft to a child with acute lymphoblastic leukemia.

The chain has TRBV12-5 and TRBJ2-2; 9 bases are shared with TRBD2. The CDR3 is made up of 16 amino acids. The germline CDR1 and CDR2 sequences are LGHNT and FRNRAP. V was pared by 5 bases and J by 1 base, with 5 bases of the junction left unmatched. CDR3 residues: CASGGLAGRNTGELFF. CDR3 nucleotides: TGTGCTAGTGGTGGTCTAGCGGGAAGGAACACCGGGGAGCTGTTTTTT.

This clonotype was seen a few times. This chain connects TRBV3-1 to TRBJ2-2; 9 bases line up with TRBD2. Unmatched junction bases numbered 7, after V lost 3 bases and J lost 2 bases. CDR1 and CDR2 from the germline V gene are LGHDT and YNNKEL (reference sequence). The CDR3 totals 17 residues. The CDR3 here is CASSQRGLAVNTGELFF. CDR3 coding DNA: TGTGCCAGCAGCCAGAGGGGACTAGCCGTCAACACCGGGGAGCTGTTTTTT.

There are a few counts of this clonotype. V and J are TRBV20-1 and TRBJ2-5; 7 nucleotides agree with TRBD1. The CDR3 consists of 14 residues. After removal of 1 base from V and 5 bases from J, the junction contained 7 bases not matched to a gene. Germline-derived CDR1 and CDR2 are DFQATT and SNEGSKA (reference sequence). The CDR3 DNA reads as TGCAGTGCTAGAGGCCAAGGGGGCGCGGAGACCCAGTACTTC. It codes for CSARGQGGAETQYF.

This clonotype has only a few counts. The chain is built from TRBV28 and TRBJ2-2, with D maybe TRBD1 (6 bases). V gave up 3 bases and J gave up 7 bases, with 12 bases separating them. The CDR3 has 14 amino acids. Germline CDR1 MDHEN, CDR2 SYDVKM. CDR3: CASSFWTEFGELFF. For the CDR3, the DNA is TGTGCCAGCAGTTTTTGGACAGAGTTCGGGGAGCTGTTTTTT.

A few counts support this clonotype. The chain combines TRBV5-6 with TRBJ2-5; tentatively, D is TRBD1 or TRBD2 (5 bases each). The V and J ends lost 3 bases and 2 bases respectively, with 17 bases between them. The germline gives CDR1 SGHDT, CDR2 YYEEEE. The CDR3 is 16 residues long. CDR3 coding DNA: TGTGCCAGCAGCTCAACCCTTGGGACGGGACAAGAGACCCAGTACTTC. This gives the protein CASSSTLGTGQETQYF.

This chain links TRBV12-3 or TRBV12-4 with TRBJ2-1; weak D call: TRBD2 (5 bases). The CDR3 runs to 11 residues. Trimming stripped 6 bases from V and 9 bases from J, with 9 bases between. The chain's CDR3 is CASRTEGEQFF. CDR3 DNA: TGTGCCAGCAGAACAGAGGGTGAGCAGTTCTTC.

This clonotype has a handful of counts. This sequence joins TRBV28 and TRBJ2-7, with 8 bases aligning to TRBD1. The length of the CDR3 is 16 residues. Germline lookup yields CDR1 MDHEN and CDR2 SYDVKM. V gave up 6 bases and J gave up 1 base; unmatched junction bases: 11. The CDR3 DNA reads TGTGCCAGCAGCCGAGTTGGACAGGGATTTTCCTACGAGCAGTACTTC. Protein: CASSRVGQGFSYEQYF.

This chain connects TRBV4-3 to TRBJ2-7; 7 nucleotides align to TRBD1. Germline values: CDR1 LGHNA, CDR2 YSLEER. J lost 7 bases, V lost 0 bases, and 6 bases had no gene match. CDR3 length: 14 amino acids. The DNA of the CDR3 is TGCGCCAGCAGCCAAGATAGGGGGCTCCGGGAGCAGTACTTC. Its translation is CASSQDRGLREQYF.

This clonotype was detected many times. The chain recombines TRBV10-3 with TRBJ1-3; D gene uncertain. The CDR3 contains 14 residues. Trimming shortened V by 3 bases and J by 0 bases, and 6 bases separated the two germline ends. Germline assignment: CDR1 ENHRY and CDR2 SYGVKD. The CDR3 protein is CAISDSPSGNTIYF. The CDR3 DNA reads as TGTGCCATCAGTGACAGTCCCTCTGGAAACACCATATATTTT.

This clonotype was detected ten times or more. The chain carries TRBV29-1 and TRBJ2-3, with 10 bases aligning to TRBD2. In germline, CDR1 is SQVTM, CDR2 ANQGSEA. V lost 1 base, J lost 4 bases, and 11 bases stayed unmatched. CDR3 size: 17 residues. The CDR3 coding sequence is TGCAGCGTTGAAGGGGGCGTACTAGCGGGACTCGCAGATACGCAGTATTTT. It codes for CSVEGGVLAGLADTQYF.

This clonotype has more than one count but fewer than ten. The gene calls are TRBV7-3 and TRBJ2-7; D possibly corresponds to TRBD2 (5 bases). The germline V and J ends were trimmed by 4 bases and 6 bases, with 13 bases remaining between them. CDR1 is SGHTA, CDR2 FQGTGA, per germline. CDR3 length: 13 residues. The CDR3 protein is CASSSSRGLEQYF. The DNA of the CDR3 is TGTGCCAGCAGCTCATCTCGGGGTCTCGAGCAGTACTTC.

This clonotype was observed a few times. J is TRBJ1-5 and V is TRBV12-3 or TRBV12-4, with TRBD1 matching over 7 bases. Losses at the gene ends were 6 bases for V and 0 bases for J; bases not matched to a gene: 14. The CDR3 is made up of 18 amino acids. The CDR3 loop reads CASSTRQGRGSSNQPQHF. CDR3 nucleotide sequence: TGTGCCAGCAGCACTAGACAGGGCCGTGGAAGTAGCAATCAGCCCCAGCATTTT.

The table lists this clonotype with a few counts. V usage is TRBV27 and J usage is TRBJ2-5; no definite D call. Germline V gene data show CDR1 as MNHEY and CDR2 as SMNVEV (reference sequence). Trimming took off 3 bases at V and 4 bases at J, with 15 bases between the two ends. The CDR3 runs to 15 residues. The CDR3 loop is CASSFGVPPRETQYF. The CDR3 region has the DNA TGTGCCAGCAGTTTCGGAGTCCCCCCAAGAGAGACCCAGTACTTC.

The chain couples TRBV15 to TRBJ1-6; TRBD1 matches at 7 bases. Unmatched junction bases numbered 7, after V lost 8 bases and J lost 0 bases. This CDR3 has 16 amino acids. Per the germline V gene, CDR1 is LNHNV and CDR2 is YYDKDF (reference sequence). The CDR3 protein is CATSTGEGSYNSPLHF. As DNA, the CDR3 is TGTGCCACCTCTACAGGGGAAGGCTCCTATAATTCACCCCTCCACTTT.

The sample holds a few counts of this clonotype. The V and J genes are TRBV30 and TRBJ2-2; D gene uncertain. V gave up 0 bases and J gave up 0 bases, with 8 bases separating them. The CDR3 totals 15 residues. In germline, CDR1 is GTSNPN, CDR2 SVGIG (reference sequence). CDR3 sequence: CAWSVGSANTGELFF. For the CDR3, the DNA is TGTGCCTGGAGTGTAGGCAGTGCGAACACCGGGGAGCTGTTTTTT.

The gene calls are TRBV29-1 and TRBJ2-1, with a weak D call TRBD1 (7 bases). V lost 7 bases and J 4 bases, leaving 17 bases between the germline ends. Germline lookup yields CDR1 SQVTM and CDR2 ANQGSEA. This CDR3 is 14 amino acids long. CDR3 protein: CSAMAGQTYNEQFF. The CDR3 DNA sequence: TGCAGCGCTATGGCGGGACAGACTTACAATGAGCAGTTCTTC.

V is TRBV11-2 and J is TRBJ1-4, with D possibly TRBD1 on 6 matching bases. The CDR3 contains 19 residues. Deletions cut 2 bases from V and 0 bases from J, with 19 bases between. From germline, CDR1 is SGHAT and CDR2 FQNNGV. CDR3 in amino acids: CASSLPWDMGLATNEKLFF. The DNA for the CDR3 is TGTGCCAGCAGCTTACCCTGGGACATGGGACTTGCAACTAATGAAAAACTGTTTTTT. Filled out from reference TRBV11-2 and TRBJ1-4, the complete variable domain reads EAGVAQSPRYKIIEKRQSVAFWCNPISGHATLYWYQQILGQGPKLLIQFQNNGVVDDSQLPKDRFSAERLKGVDSTLKIQPAKLEDSAVYLCASSLPWDMGLATNEKLFFGSGTQLSVL.